This paragraph reports one T cell receptor (beta chain). Antigen unknown. CDR3 size: 13 residues. J lost 4 bases, V lost 7 bases, and 3 bases had no gene match. Germline V lookup: CDR1 MDHEN, CDR2 SYDVKM. The source of the sample is a study of cytomegalovirus exposure and HLA in healthy donors. Study-level results: Follow-up analysis later connected one missense variant in DCLRE1C with trimming of TCR beta V- and J-genes. A later look showed TCR association rates differing by HLA locus, highest for DRB1 and lowest for HLA-C.

PCR primers comprised 60 Vbeta and 13 Jbeta primers. Some clones are missing from TCRdb's copy, which holds only in-frame ones; the method was immunoSEQ multiplex PCR. The data contain around 200,000 clones, over 60% of them singletons. Input material: PBMCs. The receptor's source is a male donor in good health and CMV-seronegative. The gene calls are TRBV28 and TRBJ2-2, with TRBD2 identical over 7 bases. CDR3 nucleotide sequence: TGTGCCAGCAAGCGGGACCCCACCGGGGAGCTGTTTTTT. Amino acid sequence: CASKRDPTGELFF.